The 2 T cell receptor beta chains in this list originate from one sample, sequenced in a study of PD-1 blockade in classical Hodgkin lymphoma. Profiling relied on immunoSEQ multiplex PCR, and the TCRdb table lists in-frame clones only, not all of them. The sample holds roughly 31,000 clones; about 85% are singletons and the top ten take about 2.4%. No patient escaped relapse after autologous stem cell transplantation, and brentuximab vedotin exposure varied. Purified CD4+ T cells were obtained from thawed PBMCs through magnetic negative selection. Sample: CD4+ T cells from blood, taken at baseline. These receptors all stem from a human donor with classical Hodgkin lymphoma.

The chain carries TRBV11-2 and TRBJ2-5, with 9 bases that match TRBD1. The germline gives CDR1 SGHAT, CDR2 FQNNGV. This CDR3 spans 17 amino acids. Trimming took 1 base from V and 3 from J; bases not matched to a gene: 9. This chain's CDR3 is CASSLGRWGQGKETQYF. CDR3 sequence (DNA): TGTGCCAGCAGCTTAGGGCGCTGGGGACAGGGCAAAGAGACCCAGTACTTC.

The J gene is TRBJ1-1, the V gene TRBV5-1; no definite D call. The CDR3 spans 15 residues. Germline CDR1 is SGHRS and CDR2 is YFSETQ. V dropped 0 bases and J dropped 4 bases, with 13 bases sitting between them. CDR3 loop: CASSLGRSGGTEAFF. CDR3 bases: TGCGCCAGCAGCTTGGGAAGATCCGGTGGCACTGAAGCTTTCTTT.